The rows below give T cell receptor beta chains drawn from one sample of a study of T cells after yellow fever vaccination. From the 5' RACE reads, TCRdb called clonotypes with MiXCR, one entry per CDR3 protein. The sample records 550,000 or so distinct CDR3 sequences, 15% to 20% being singletons. The starting material was PBMCs, obtained 15 days after the yellow fever booster vaccination. The receptor set was obtained from a man between 25 and 39 years old who received the YFV17D yellow fever vaccine. Each CDR3 is given with its conserved first and last residue. A D gene is named only where the DNA matches it firmly. Size is omitted from some rows. Given values are once, few, many or a class for expanded clones.

size	J	V	D	DNA	CDR3
few	TRBJ2-1	TRBV6-1	TRBD1	TGTGCCAGCAGTGTAGGGGACAGGATATCTGAGCAGTTCTTC	CASSVGDRISEQFF
few	TRBJ2-2	TRBV29-1	NA	TGCAGCGTTGATATAAGAAACACCGGGGAGCTGTTTTTT	CSVDIRNTGELFF
few	TRBJ1-1	TRBV4-3	NA	TGCGCCAGCAGCCGGCTGGGGGGAAGCACTGAAGCTTTCTTT	CASSRLGGSTEAFF
few	TRBJ2-2	TRBV7-3	TRBD2	TGTGCCAGCAGCTTAGGACTAGCGGGAGTTGGAACCGGGGAGCTGTTTTTT	CASSLGLAGVGTGELFF
NA	TRBJ2-3	TRBV12-3/TRBV12-4	NA	TGTGCCAGCAGCTATCCGGGGACGTGGGATACGCAGTATTTT	CASSYPGTWDTQYF
NA	TRBJ2-1	TRBV7-2	TRBD2	TGTGCCAGCAGCAAGCACCTCGGGACTAGCATTCACCTTGAGCAGTTCTTC	CASSKHLGTSIHLEQFF
NA	TRBJ2-1	TRBV19	TRBD1	TGTGCCAGTAGTCCCTCCGACAGGGCCCCCCGGGAGCAGTTCTTC	CASSPSDRAPREQFF
few	TRBJ2-7	TRBV20-1	NA	TGCAGTGCTAGAAATCGCCCGCCGGACGAGCAGTACTTC	CSARNRPPDEQYF
NA	TRBJ1-3	TRBV6-5	TRBD1	TGTGCCAGCATAGAACAGGGGACCTCTGGAAACACCATATATTTT	CASIEQGTSGNTIYF
few	TRBJ2-5	TRBV20-1	NA	TGCAGTGCTACAGGGGAAGAGACCCAGTACTTC	CSATGEETQYF